What follows are 20 T cell receptor beta chains derived from one specimen sequenced in a study of T cell responses to AZD1222 COVID-19 vaccine. The protocol was immunoSEQ multiplex PCR, while the TCRdb copy is restricted to in-frame clones and leaves out a portion. The sample contains approximately 140,000 clones, about 93% of which appear only once. The sequences come from peripheral blood, collected on day 0 of AZD1222 vaccination. Receptors originate from an adult in good health.

V is TRBV5-4 and J is TRBJ1-2; TRBD1 matches at 8 bases. V was pared by 1 base and J by 2 bases, with 1 base of the junction left unmatched. This CDR3 region has 14 residues. CDR1 and CDR2 (germline): SGHNT, YYREEE (reference sequence). CDR3 nucleotide sequence: TGTGCCAGCAGCTTGTACAGGGGGAACTATGGCTACACCTTC. Protein product: CASSLYRGNYGYTF.

The chain links TRBV7-9 to TRBJ1-5; tentative D call: TRBD1 (5 bases). The CDR3 consists of 14 residues. CDR1 and CDR2 (germline): SEHNR, FQNEAQ (reference sequence). V lost 4 bases to trimming and J lost 2 bases, with 9 bases between them. CDR3 in amino acids: CASSSDSGNQPQHF. The CDR3 DNA sequence: TGTGCCAGCAGCTCCGACAGTGGCAATCAGCCCCAGCATTTT.

V and J are TRBV5-8 and TRBJ1-1; D remains ambiguous. Trimming cost V 4 bases and J 8 bases, with 18 bases left between them. CDR1 is SGHTS and CDR2 is YDEGEE in the germline V gene. The CDR3 totals 14 residues. CDR3 in amino acids: CASSLEKATFEAFF. The DNA of the CDR3 is TGTGCCAGCAGCCTAGAGAAGGCGACTTTCGAAGCTTTCTTT.

The gene calls are TRBV6-6 and TRBJ1-1, with D unresolved. The CDR3 loop spans 11 amino acids. Germline V gives CDR1 MNHNY, CDR2 SVGAGI (reference sequence). With 2 bases removed from V and 5 bases from J, the gap between germline ends came to 3 bases. CDR3 region: CASSYRTEAFF. The CDR3 DNA is TGTGCCAGCAGTTACCGGACTGAAGCTTTCTTT.

The rearrangement uses TRBV6-2 or TRBV6-3 and TRBJ1-5; 9 bases agree with TRBD1. After removal of 4 bases from V and 6 bases from J, the junction contained 4 bases not matched to a gene. CDR1 MNHEY and CDR2 SVGEGT come from the germline V gene. This CDR3 has 14 residues. The CDR3 DNA sequence: TGTGCCAGCAGTTCCAACAGGGGGCGTCAGCCCCAGCATTTT. This codes for CASSSNRGRQPQHF.

The genes are TRBV24-1 and TRBJ2-5; D is possibly TRBD1 or TRBD2 (6 bases each). Trimming stripped 7 bases from V and 5 bases from J, with 13 bases between. The CDR3 loop spans 13 amino acids. Looked up from germline, CDR1 is KGHDR and CDR2 is SFDVKD. The CDR3 DNA follows: TGTGCCACCAGGGAGGGGGGTGGCGAGACCCAGTACTTC. As protein: CATREGGGETQYF.

The gene calls are TRBV5-4 and TRBJ1-2, with 10 bases fitting TRBD1. Germline CDR1 and CDR2: SGHNT and YYREEE (reference sequence). The CDR3 is 13 residues long. After removal of 4 bases from V and 6 bases from J, the junction contained 3 bases not matched to a gene. The CDR3 DNA reads as TGTGCCAGCAGCGCCGGACAGGGGGATGGCTACACCTTC. Residues: CASSAGQGDGYTF.

The V call is TRBV15, the J call TRBJ1-5; D gene uncertain. Trimming shortened V by 1 base and J by 4 bases, and 8 bases separated the two germline ends. The CDR3 has 14 residues. Germline loops: CDR1 LNHNV, CDR2 YYDKDF (reference sequence). CDR3 region: CATSRVQGNQPQHF. The CDR3 nucleotides read TGTGCCACCAGCAGAGTTCAAGGGAATCAGCCCCAGCATTTT.

V gene TRBV3-1 (or the pseudogene TRBV3-2) combines with J gene TRBJ2-6; no definite D call. Between the trimmed V and J ends, which lost 4 bases and 4 bases, there was a span of 8 bases. CDR1 is LGHDT and CDR2 is YNNKEL in the germline V gene (reference sequence). CDR3 size: 14 residues. The CDR3 loop is CASSPLRGANVLTF. CDR3 coding DNA: TGTGCCAGCAGCCCCTTGAGGGGGGCCAACGTCCTGACTTTC.

The gene calls are TRBV7-3 and TRBJ2-3; TRBD2 might be the D (6 bases). V gave up 8 bases and J gave up 6 bases, with 21 bases separating them. From germline, CDR1 is SGHTA and CDR2 FQGTGA. The CDR3 consists of 15 residues. For the CDR3, the DNA is TGTGCCAGCCAACATTATGGGACTTCATCCGATACGCAGTATTTT. This encodes CASQHYGTSSDTQYF. The full variable domain, rest sourced from reference TRBV7-3 and TRBJ2-3, is GAGVSQTPSNKVTEKGKYVELRCDPISGHTALYWYRQSLGQGPEFLIYFQGTGAADDSGLPNDRFFAVRPEGSVSTLKIQRTERGDSAVYLCASQHYGTSSDTQYFGPGTRLTVL.

The genes are TRBV7-6 and TRBJ2-2, with 7 bases identical to TRBD2. After removal of 4 bases from V and 1 base from J, the junction contained 6 bases not matched to a gene. The CDR3 covers 16 residues. Germline CDR1 SGHVS, CDR2 FNYEAQ. CDR3 bases: TGTGCCAGCAGCTACTCAAGCGGGATGAACACCGGGGAGCTGTTTTTT. Protein: CASSYSSGMNTGELFF.

The J gene is TRBJ1-6, the V gene TRBV27; D not certain. This CDR3 is 17 amino acids long. Per germline, CDR1 MNHEY and CDR2 SMNVEV (reference sequence). Trimming cost V 3 bases and J 0 bases, with 12 bases left between them. This CDR3 is CASSFAVRSSYNSPLHF. CDR3 sequence (DNA): TGTGCCAGCAGTTTCGCAGTCCGGAGCTCCTATAATTCACCCCTCCACTTT.

This clone was detected only a few times. The chain uses TRBV6-5 and TRBJ2-6; D gene ambiguous. The CDR3 loop spans 16 amino acids. Trimming shortened V by 4 bases and J by 2 bases, and 12 bases separated the two germline ends. Germline V CDR1 and CDR2: MNHEY, SVGAGI. The CDR3 region has the DNA TGTGCCAGCAGTTCCCCAGACGTGCCTGGGGCCAACGTCCTGACTTTC. It codes for CASSSPDVPGANVLTF.

This clone came up a few times. The gene calls are TRBV10-3 and TRBJ1-3, with a weak D call TRBD1 (5 bases). The CDR3 sequence is 17 residues long. V dropped 9 bases and J dropped 0 bases, with 21 bases sitting between them. Germline V lookup: CDR1 ENHRY, CDR2 SYGVKD. The CDR3 coding sequence is TGTGCCATAGGAGGTTCCCGGGGCCAGAGCTCTGGAAACACCATATATTTT. This translates into CAIGGSRGQSSGNTIYF.

The V gene is TRBV11-3, the J gene TRBJ2-1; 10 nucleotides align to TRBD2. The CDR3 totals 17 residues. Germline V gene sequence: CDR1 SGHNT, CDR2 YENEEA. V lost 5 bases, J lost 9 bases, and 16 bases stayed unmatched. CDR3 DNA: TGTGCCAGCAGCCACTCCCTGAGCGGGGGGGCCTTAGGTGAGCAGTTCTTC. Residues: CASSHSLSGGALGEQFF.

The CDR3 loop reads CASSTHRGKTDTQYF. Here the CDR3 DNA reads TGTGCCAGCAGCACTCACAGGGGGAAGACAGATACGCAGTATTTT. The chain links TRBV7-2 to TRBJ2-3; 8 bases align to TRBD1. The CDR3 spans 15 residues. Trimming at V came to 5 bases and at J to 3 bases, leaving 7 bases not matched to a gene. Germline V gene sequence: CDR1 SGHTA, CDR2 FQGNSA.

The genes are TRBV29-1 and TRBJ1-1, with D possibly TRBD1 on 5 matching bases. CDR3 size: 13 residues. The germline CDR1 and CDR2 sequences are SQVTM and ANQGSEA. V lost 5 bases and J 0 bases, leaving 10 bases between the germline ends. The CDR3 reads CSVWGLMNTEAFF. DNA of the CDR3: TGCAGCGTTTGGGGCCTTATGAACACTGAAGCTTTCTTT.

The CDR3: CASSYLGAGELFF. In DNA, the CDR3 is TGTGCCAGCAGCTACCTGGGTGCCGGGGAGCTGTTTTTT. The chain is built from TRBV7-3 and TRBJ2-2; D unclear. CDR3 length: 13 residues. Per germline, CDR1 SGHTA and CDR2 FQGTGA. Trimming took 4 bases from V and 6 from J, leaving 9 bases between them. Filled out from reference TRBV7-3 and TRBJ2-2, the complete variable domain reads GAGVSQTPSNKVTEKGKYVELRCDPISGHTALYWYRQSLGQGPEFLIYFQGTGAADDSGLPNDRFFAVRPEGSVSTLKIQRTERGDSAVYLCASSYLGAGELFFGEGSRLTVL.

This chain links TRBV21-1 with TRBJ2-5; the table names TRBD2, a call not compared with the DNA. TRBV21-1 is labeled a pseudogene. The CDR3 spans 16 residues. CDR3 DNA: TGTGCCAGCAGCAAATCCCGCCCTAGCGGCCAAGAGACCCAGTACTTC. This translates into CASSKSRPSGQETQYF.

The chain links TRBV2 to TRBJ2-1, with 12 nucleotides matching TRBD2. Germline V CDR1 and CDR2: SNHLY, FYNNEI. The CDR3 runs 14 residues. The J segment lost 5 bases and the V segment lost 8 bases, leaving 4 bases of the junction unmatched. The CDR3 DNA follows: TGTGCCAGCGTACTAGCGGGGGGCGACAATGAGCAGTTCTTC. This codes for CASVLAGGDNEQFF. The entire variable domain, with the rest obtained from reference TRBV2 and TRBJ2-1, is as follows: EPEVTQTPSHQVTQMGQEVILRCVPISNHLYFYWYRQILGQKVEFLVSFYNNEISEKSEIFDDQFSVERPDGSNFTLKIRSTKLEDSAMYFCASVLAGGDNEQFFGPGTRLTVL.